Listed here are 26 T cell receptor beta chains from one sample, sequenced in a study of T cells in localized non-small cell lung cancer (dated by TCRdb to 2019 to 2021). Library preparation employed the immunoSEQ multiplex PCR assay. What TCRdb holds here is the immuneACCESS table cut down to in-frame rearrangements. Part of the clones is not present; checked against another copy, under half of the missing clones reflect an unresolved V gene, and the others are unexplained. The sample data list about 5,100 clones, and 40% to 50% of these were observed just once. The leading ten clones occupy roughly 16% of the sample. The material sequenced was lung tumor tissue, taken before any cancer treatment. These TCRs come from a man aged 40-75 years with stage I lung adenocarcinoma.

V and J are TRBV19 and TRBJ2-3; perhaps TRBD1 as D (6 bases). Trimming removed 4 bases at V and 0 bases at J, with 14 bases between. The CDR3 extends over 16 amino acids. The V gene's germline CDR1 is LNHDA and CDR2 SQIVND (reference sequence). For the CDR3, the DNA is TGTGCCAGTAGTAGAAGAACAGGGATTAGCACAGATACGCAGTATTTT. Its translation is CASSRRTGISTDTQYF.

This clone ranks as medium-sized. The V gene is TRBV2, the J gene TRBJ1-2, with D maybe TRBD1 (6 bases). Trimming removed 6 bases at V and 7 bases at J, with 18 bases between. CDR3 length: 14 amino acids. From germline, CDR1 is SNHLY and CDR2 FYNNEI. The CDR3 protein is CASRRQVLFPGYTF. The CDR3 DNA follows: TGTGCCAGCAGAAGACAGGTACTCTTTCCTGGCTACACCTTC.

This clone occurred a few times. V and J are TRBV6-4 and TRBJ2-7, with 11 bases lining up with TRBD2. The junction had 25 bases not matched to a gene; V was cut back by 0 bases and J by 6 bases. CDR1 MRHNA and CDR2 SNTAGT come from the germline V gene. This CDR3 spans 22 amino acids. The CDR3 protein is CASSDSMLLPGLAEPYGPEQYF. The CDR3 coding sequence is TGTGCCAGCAGTGACTCGATGCTCCTTCCGGGACTAGCGGAGCCGTACGGCCCCGAGCAGTACTTC.

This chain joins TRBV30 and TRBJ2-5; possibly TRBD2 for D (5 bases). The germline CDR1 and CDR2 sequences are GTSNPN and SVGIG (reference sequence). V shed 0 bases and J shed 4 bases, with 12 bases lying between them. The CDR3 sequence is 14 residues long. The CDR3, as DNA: TGTGCCTGGAGTGTGAGGAGGATCCCAGAGACCCAGTACTTC. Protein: CAWSVRRIPETQYF.

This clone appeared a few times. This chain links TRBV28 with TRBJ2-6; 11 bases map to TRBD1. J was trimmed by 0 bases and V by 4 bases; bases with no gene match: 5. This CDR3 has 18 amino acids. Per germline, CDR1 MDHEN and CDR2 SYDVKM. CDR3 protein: CASSSGQGALSGANVLTF. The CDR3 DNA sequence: TGTGCCAGCAGTTCCGGACAGGGGGCCCTCTCTGGGGCCAACGTCCTGACTTTC.

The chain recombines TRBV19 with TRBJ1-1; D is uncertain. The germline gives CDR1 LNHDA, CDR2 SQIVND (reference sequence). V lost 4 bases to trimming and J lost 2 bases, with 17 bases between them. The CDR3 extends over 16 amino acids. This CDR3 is CASSTLATGVNTEAFF. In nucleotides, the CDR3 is TGTGCCAGTAGTACTTTAGCGACGGGTGTCAACACTGAAGCTTTCTTT.

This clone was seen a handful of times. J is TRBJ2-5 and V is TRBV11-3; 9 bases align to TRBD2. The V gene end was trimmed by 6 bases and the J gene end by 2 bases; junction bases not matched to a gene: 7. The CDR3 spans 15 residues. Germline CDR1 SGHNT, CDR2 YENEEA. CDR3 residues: CASSPFSGGQETQYF. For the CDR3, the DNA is TGTGCCAGCAGTCCATTTAGCGGGGGACAAGAGACCCAGTACTTC. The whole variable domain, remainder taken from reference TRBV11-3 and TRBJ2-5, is EAGVVQSPRYKIIEKKQPVAFWCNPISGHNTLYWYLQNLGQGPELLIRYENEEAVDDSQLPKDRFSAERLKGVDSTLKIQPAELGDSAVYLCASSPFSGGQETQYFGPGTRLLVL.

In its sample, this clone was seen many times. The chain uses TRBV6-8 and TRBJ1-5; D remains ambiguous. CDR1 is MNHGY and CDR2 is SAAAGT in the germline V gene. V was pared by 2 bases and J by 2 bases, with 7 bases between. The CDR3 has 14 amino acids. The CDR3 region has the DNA TGTGCCAGCAGTTACGGATTAGGCAATCAGCCCCAGCATTTT. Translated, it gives CASSYGLGNQPQHF.

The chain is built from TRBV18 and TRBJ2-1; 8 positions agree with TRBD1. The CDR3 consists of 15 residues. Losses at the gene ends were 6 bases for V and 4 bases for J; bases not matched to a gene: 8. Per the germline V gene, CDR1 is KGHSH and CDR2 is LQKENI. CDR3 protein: CASSPRGTGYNEQFF. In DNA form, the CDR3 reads TGTGCCAGCTCCCCCCGGGGGACAGGATACAATGAGCAGTTCTTC.

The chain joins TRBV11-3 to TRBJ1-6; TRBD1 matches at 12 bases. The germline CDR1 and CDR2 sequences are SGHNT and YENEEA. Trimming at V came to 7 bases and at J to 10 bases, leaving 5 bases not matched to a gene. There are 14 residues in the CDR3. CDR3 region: CASTSGTGGSPLHF. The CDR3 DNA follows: TGTGCCAGCACCTCCGGGACAGGGGGCTCACCCCTCCACTTT.

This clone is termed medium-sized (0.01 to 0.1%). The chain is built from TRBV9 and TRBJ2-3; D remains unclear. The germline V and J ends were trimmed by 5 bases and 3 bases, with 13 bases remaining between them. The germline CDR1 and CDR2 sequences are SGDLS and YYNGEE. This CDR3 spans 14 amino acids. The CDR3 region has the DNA TGTGCCAGCAGACCGGGCTTTGGAACAGATACGCAGTATTTT. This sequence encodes CASRPGFGTDTQYF.

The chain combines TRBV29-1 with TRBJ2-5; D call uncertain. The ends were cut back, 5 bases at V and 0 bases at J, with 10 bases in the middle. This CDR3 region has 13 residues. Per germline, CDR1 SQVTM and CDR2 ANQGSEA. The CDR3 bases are TGCAGCGTTTTGGATGGGAACCAAGAGACCCAGTACTTC. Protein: CSVLDGNQETQYF.

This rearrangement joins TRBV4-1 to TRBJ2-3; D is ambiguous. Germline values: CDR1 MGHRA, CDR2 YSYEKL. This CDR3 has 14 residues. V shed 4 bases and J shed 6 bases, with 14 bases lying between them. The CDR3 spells CASSLSGPADTQYF. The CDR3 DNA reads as TGCGCCAGCAGCCTTAGTGGGCCCGCCGATACGCAGTATTTT.

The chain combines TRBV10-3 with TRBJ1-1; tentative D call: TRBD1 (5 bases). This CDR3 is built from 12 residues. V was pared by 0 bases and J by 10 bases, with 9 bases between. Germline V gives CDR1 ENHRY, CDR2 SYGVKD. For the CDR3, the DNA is TGTGCCATCAGTGAGTCGGGGCGTCGAGCTTTCTTT. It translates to CAISESGRRAFF.

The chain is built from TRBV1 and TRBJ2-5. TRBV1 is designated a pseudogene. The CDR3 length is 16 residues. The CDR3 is CASSQNVPQNQETQYF. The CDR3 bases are TGCGCCAGCAGCCAAAACGTCCCCCAAAATCAAGAGACCCAGTACTTC.

CDR3 in DNA: TGTGCCAGTAGTATAGGAAATTCACCCCTCCACTTT. Translated, it gives CASSIGNSPLHF. The rearrangement joins TRBV19 to TRBJ1-6; the D is unclear. CDR1 is LNHDA and CDR2 is SQIVND in the germline V gene (reference sequence). The CDR3 covers 12 residues. Trimming took off 1 base at V and 7 bases at J, with 2 bases between the two ends.

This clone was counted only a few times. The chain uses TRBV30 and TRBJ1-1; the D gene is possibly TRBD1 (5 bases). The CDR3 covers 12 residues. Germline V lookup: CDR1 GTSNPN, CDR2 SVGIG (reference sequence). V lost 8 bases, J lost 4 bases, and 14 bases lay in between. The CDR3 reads CAGRWGSTEAFF. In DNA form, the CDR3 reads TGTGCCGGCCGGTGGGGGAGCACTGAAGCTTTCTTT.

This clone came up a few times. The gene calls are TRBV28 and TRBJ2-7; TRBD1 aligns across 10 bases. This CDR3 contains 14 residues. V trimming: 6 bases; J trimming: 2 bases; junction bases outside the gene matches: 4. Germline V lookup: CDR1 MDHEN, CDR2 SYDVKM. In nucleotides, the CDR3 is TGTGCCAGCAGAGGACAGGGGGAAACCTACGAGCAGTACTTC. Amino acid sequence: CASRGQGETYEQYF.

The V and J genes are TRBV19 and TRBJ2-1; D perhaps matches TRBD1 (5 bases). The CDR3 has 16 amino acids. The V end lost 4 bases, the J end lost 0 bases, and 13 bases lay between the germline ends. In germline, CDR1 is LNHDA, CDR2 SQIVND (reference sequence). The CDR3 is CASSTPTVSSYNEQFF. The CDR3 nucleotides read TGTGCCAGTAGTACCCCGACAGTAAGCTCCTACAATGAGCAGTTCTTC.

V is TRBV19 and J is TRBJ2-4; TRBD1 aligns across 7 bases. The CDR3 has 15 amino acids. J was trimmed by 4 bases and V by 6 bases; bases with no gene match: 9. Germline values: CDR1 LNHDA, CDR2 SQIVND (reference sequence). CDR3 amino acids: CASRFEGTAKNIQYF. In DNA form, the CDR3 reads TGTGCCAGTAGATTCGAGGGGACAGCGAAAAACATTCAGTACTTC.

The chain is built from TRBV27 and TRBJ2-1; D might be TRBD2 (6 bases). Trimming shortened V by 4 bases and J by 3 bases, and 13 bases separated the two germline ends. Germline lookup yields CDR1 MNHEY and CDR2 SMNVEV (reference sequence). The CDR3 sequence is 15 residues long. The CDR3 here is CASSSRERYYNEQFF. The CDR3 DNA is TGTGCCAGCAGTTCTCGGGAGCGGTACTACAATGAGCAGTTCTTC.

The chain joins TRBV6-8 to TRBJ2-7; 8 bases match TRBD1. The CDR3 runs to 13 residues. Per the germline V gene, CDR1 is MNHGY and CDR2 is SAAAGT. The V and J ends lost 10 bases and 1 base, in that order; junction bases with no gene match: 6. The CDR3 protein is CATPGQASYEQYF. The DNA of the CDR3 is TGTGCCACCCCGGGACAGGCTTCCTACGAGCAGTACTTC.

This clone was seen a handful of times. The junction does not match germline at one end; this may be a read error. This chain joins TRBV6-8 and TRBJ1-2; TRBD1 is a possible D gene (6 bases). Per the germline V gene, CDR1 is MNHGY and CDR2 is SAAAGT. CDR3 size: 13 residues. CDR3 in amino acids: CAISAGDSYGYTF. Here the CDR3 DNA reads TGTGCCATCAGTGCAGGGGATAGCTATGGCTACACCTTC.

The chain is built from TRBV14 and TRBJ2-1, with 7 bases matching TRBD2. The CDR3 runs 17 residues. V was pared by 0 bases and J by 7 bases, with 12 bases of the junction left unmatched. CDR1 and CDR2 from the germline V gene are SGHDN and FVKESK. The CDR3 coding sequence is TGTGCCAGCAGCCAAGATCTTGTGGGAGGGCCGGGAAATGAGCAGTTCTTC. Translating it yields CASSQDLVGGPGNEQFF.

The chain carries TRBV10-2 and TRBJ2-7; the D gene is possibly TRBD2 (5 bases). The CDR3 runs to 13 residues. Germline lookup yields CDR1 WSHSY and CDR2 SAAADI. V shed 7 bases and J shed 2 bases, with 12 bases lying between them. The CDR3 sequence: CASMVGVPYEQYF. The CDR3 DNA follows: TGCGCCAGCATGGTGGGAGTGCCCTACGAGCAGTACTTC.

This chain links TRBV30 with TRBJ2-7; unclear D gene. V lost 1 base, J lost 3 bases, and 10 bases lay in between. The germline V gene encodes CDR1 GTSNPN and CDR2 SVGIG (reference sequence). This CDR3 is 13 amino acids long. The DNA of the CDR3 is TGTGCCTGGAGTGGAGGCAGTCTCTACGAGCAGTACTTC. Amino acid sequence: CAWSGGSLYEQYF. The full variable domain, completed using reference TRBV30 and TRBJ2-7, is SQTIHQWPATLVQPVGSPLSLECTVEGTSNPNLYWYRQAAGRGLQLLFYSVGIGQISSEVPQNLSASRPQDRQFILSSKKLLLSDSGFYLCAWSGGSLYEQYFGPGTRLTVT.